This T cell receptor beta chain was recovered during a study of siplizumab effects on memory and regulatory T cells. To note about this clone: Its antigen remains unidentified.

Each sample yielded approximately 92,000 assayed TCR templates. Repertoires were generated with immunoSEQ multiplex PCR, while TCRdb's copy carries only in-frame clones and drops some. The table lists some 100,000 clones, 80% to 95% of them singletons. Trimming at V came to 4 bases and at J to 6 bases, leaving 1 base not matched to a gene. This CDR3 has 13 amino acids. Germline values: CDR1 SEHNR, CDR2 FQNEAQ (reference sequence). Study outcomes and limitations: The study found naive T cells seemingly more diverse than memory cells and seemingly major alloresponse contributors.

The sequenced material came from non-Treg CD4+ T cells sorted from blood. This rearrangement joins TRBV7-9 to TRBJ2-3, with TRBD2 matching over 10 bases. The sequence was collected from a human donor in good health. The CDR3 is CASSYSGRDTQYF. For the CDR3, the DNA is TGTGCCAGCAGCTATAGCGGGAGGGATACGCAGTATTTT.